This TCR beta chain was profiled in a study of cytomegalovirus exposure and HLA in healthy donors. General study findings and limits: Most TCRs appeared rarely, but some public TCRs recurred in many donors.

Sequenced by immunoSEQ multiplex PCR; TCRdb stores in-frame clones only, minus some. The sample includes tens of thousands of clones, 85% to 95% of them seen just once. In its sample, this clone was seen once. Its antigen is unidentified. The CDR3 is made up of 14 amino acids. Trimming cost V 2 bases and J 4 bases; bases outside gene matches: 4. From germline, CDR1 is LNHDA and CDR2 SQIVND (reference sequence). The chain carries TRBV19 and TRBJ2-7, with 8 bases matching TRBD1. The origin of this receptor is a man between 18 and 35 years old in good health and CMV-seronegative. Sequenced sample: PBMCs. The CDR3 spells CASSIQGAIYEQYF. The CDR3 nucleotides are TGTGCCAGTAGTATACAGGGGGCGATTTACGAGCAGTACTTC.